The 14 T cell receptor beta chains presented below share a single source sample, sequenced in a study of shared clonotypes between healthy human individuals. TCRdb keeps only in-frame clones here, not all; method: immunoSEQ multiplex PCR. There are about a million clones in the sample; around three quarters occur only once, and about 0.89% lies in the top ten. Material for sequencing was memory CD4+ T cells from PBMCs. Specified subset: CD45RA-negative fraction. The source is a man between 18 and 35 years old in good health. Some clones in this sample may be carry-over from other donors' samples.

V and J are TRBV4-2 and TRBJ1-4; D gene unclear. Germline CDR1 and CDR2: LGHNA and YNFKEQ. Trimming left V 0 bases short and J 8 bases short, with 10 bases between. The CDR3 length is 14 residues. CDR3 region: CASSQERVSEKLFF. CDR3 DNA sequence: TGTGCCAGCAGCCAAGAGAGGGTGAGCGAAAAACTGTTTTTT.

The V call is TRBV7-9, the J call TRBJ2-1; D remains unclear. Germline V gene sequence: CDR1 SEHNR, CDR2 FQNEAQ (reference sequence). The length of the CDR3 is 14 residues. Trimming left V 5 bases short and J 9 bases short, with 17 bases between. CDR3 sequence reads: CASSLDSGLGEQFF. The CDR3 coding sequence is TGTGCCAGCAGCCTAGACTCGGGCTTGGGTGAGCAGTTCTTC. Combining the CDR3 with reference TRBV7-9 and TRBJ2-1 gives the whole variable domain DTGVSQNPRHKITKRGQNVTFRCDPISEHNRLYWYRQTLGQGPEFLTYFQNEAQLEKSRLLSDRFSAERPKGSFSTLEIQRTEQGDSAMYLCASSLDSGLGEQFFGPGTRLTVL.

V usage is TRBV2 and J usage is TRBJ2-7; D is perhaps TRBD2 (7 bases). Trimming left V 7 bases short and J 2 bases short, with 18 bases between. The CDR3 extends over 15 amino acids. The germline gives CDR1 SNHLY, CDR2 FYNNEI. In DNA form, the CDR3 reads TGTGCCAGCAACCCCCAAGGGGGGGCTACCTACGAGCAGTACTTC. As protein: CASNPQGGATYEQYF.

This sequence joins TRBV9 and TRBJ1-1; no clear D gene. With 0 bases removed from V and 0 bases from J, the gap between germline ends came to 9 bases. The germline CDR1 and CDR2 sequences are SGDLS and YYNGEE. The CDR3 covers 15 residues. CDR3 nucleotide sequence: TGTGCCAGCAGCGTAGGTGCGTTTATGAACACTGAAGCTTTCTTT. Its translation: CASSVGAFMNTEAFF.

A remark on this clone: At one end, the junction sequence differs from germline, possibly due to a read error. The chain uses TRBV19 and TRBJ1-2, with 12 positions matching TRBD1. Looked up from germline, CDR1 is LNHDA and CDR2 is SQIVND (reference sequence). This CDR3 spans 16 amino acids. CDR3 nucleotides: TGTGCCATTAGTACGCATGCCGGGACAGGGGGCGGTGGCTACACCTTC. Residues: CAISTHAGTGGGGYTF.

This chain links TRBV10-3 with TRBJ2-7; 7 bases are a match to TRBD1. Germline lookup yields CDR1 ENHRY and CDR2 SYGVKD. CDR3 length equals 15 residues. The J segment lost 3 bases and the V segment lost 5 bases, leaving 10 bases of the junction unmatched. The CDR3 here is CAISPGTAKNYEQYF. The CDR3 coding sequence is TGTGCCATCAGTCCAGGGACAGCGAAAAACTACGAGCAGTACTTC.

On this clone itself: Since a much larger clone is just one base distant, this may be a read error. The sample holds other DNA sequences that translate to the same CDR3. The chain combines TRBV2 with TRBJ1-1; tentatively, D is TRBD1 (6 bases). The V end lost 4 bases, the J end lost 1 base, and 7 bases lay between the germline ends. The CDR3 is 13 amino acids. Germline values: CDR1 SNHLY, CDR2 FYNNEI. CDR3 protein: CASSADRNTEAFF. CDR3 sequence (DNA): TGTGCCAGCAGTGCGGACAGGAACACTGAAGCTTTCTTT.

This clone appeared a few times. Different DNA sequences within this sample yield the same CDR3. The CDR3 DNA reads as TGTGCCACCAGCAGAGGGGGCCTCCGTGGCGAGACCCAGTACTTC. It yields the protein CATSRGGLRGETQYF. The rearrangement links TRBV15 to TRBJ2-5, with D perhaps matching TRBD1 (5 bases). CDR3 length: 15 residues. V lost 1 base and J 5 bases, leaving 14 bases between the germline ends. Germline V gene data show CDR1 as LNHNV and CDR2 as YYDKDF (reference sequence).

V is TRBV11-2 and J is TRBJ2-3; D might be TRBD2 (5 bases). The CDR3 extends over 14 amino acids. Deletions cut 4 bases from V and 6 bases from J, with 14 bases between. The germline gives CDR1 SGHAT, CDR2 FQNNGV. The CDR3 loop reads CASSSGRRGDTQYF. CDR3 in DNA: TGTGCCAGCAGCTCCGGCCGAAGAGGGGATACGCAGTATTTT.

This chain joins TRBV18 and TRBJ1-5; perhaps TRBD1 as D (6 bases). The CDR3 length is 15 residues. V lost 2 bases and J lost 7, with 15 bases in between. Germline V gene sequence: CDR1 KGHSH, CDR2 LQKENI. The CDR3 DNA follows: TGTGCCAGCTCACCAGCAGGAACAGGGCGGCAGCCCCAGCATTTT. Amino acid sequence: CASSPAGTGRQPQHF.

The genes are TRBV6-6 and TRBJ1-3; D is uncertain. There are 14 residues in the CDR3. The germline V gene encodes CDR1 MNHNY and CDR2 SVGAGI (reference sequence). Trimming took 2 bases from V and 4 from J, leaving 9 bases between them. In nucleotides, the CDR3 is TGTGCCAGCAGTTACGGGTCTATGGGAAACACCATATATTTT. Translating it yields CASSYGSMGNTIYF.

The CDR3, as DNA: TGTGCCAGCAGCTTTAGTACCTTCTATGGCTACACCTTC. It translates to CASSFSTFYGYTF. The chain employs TRBV7-9 and TRBJ1-2; D ambiguous. The CDR3 sequence is 13 residues long. The germline CDR1 and CDR2 sequences are SEHNR and FQNEAQ (reference sequence). Trimming stripped 3 bases from V and 4 bases from J, with 9 bases between. Full variable domain (missing parts from reference TRBV7-9 and TRBJ1-2): DTGVSQNPRHKITKRGQNVTFRCDPISEHNRLYWYRQTLGQGPEFLTYFQNEAQLEKSRLLSDRFSAERPKGSFSTLEIQRTEQGDSAMYLCASSFSTFYGYTFGSGTRLTVV.

V is TRBV2 and J is TRBJ2-7; D is ambiguous. There are 11 residues in the CDR3. The V and J ends lost 8 bases and 3 bases respectively, with 8 bases between them. Germline V lookup: CDR1 SNHLY, CDR2 FYNNEI. This CDR3 is CASSANYEQYF. The CDR3 coding sequence is TGTGCCAGCTCGGCAAACTACGAGCAGTACTTC. Based on the CDR3 plus reference TRBV2 and TRBJ2-7, the full variable domain is EPEVTQTPSHQVTQMGQEVILRCVPISNHLYFYWYRQILGQKVEFLVSFYNNEISEKSEIFDDQFSVERPDGSNFTLKIRSTKLEDSAMYFCASSANYEQYFGPGTRLTVT.

This clone was seen many times. V usage is TRBV2 and J usage is TRBJ1-5; D unresolved. The CDR3 has 14 residues. V was pared by 6 bases and J by 0 bases, with 9 bases between. Germline loops: CDR1 SNHLY, CDR2 FYNNEI. The CDR3 protein is CASRMIPSNQPQHF. The CDR3 region has the DNA TGTGCCAGCAGGATGATACCTAGCAATCAGCCCCAGCATTTT.